This T cell receptor (beta chain) was sequenced for a study of shared clonotypes between healthy human individuals. TCRdb's table, derived via immunoSEQ multiplex PCR, lists solely in-frame clones and lacks some. Here the sample spans about 980,000 clones, around 80% being singletons. Germline V gene sequence: CDR1 SGDLS, CDR2 YYNGEE. Trimming stripped 4 bases from V and 1 base from J, with 14 bases between. The CDR3 consists of 15 residues. The chain combines TRBV9 with TRBJ2-5, with TRBD2 as a possible D gene (6 bases). Material for sequencing was memory CD4+ T cells sorted from blood. Subset described: CD45RA-negative fraction. This TCR derives from a man between 18 and 35 years old in good health. CDR3 sequence (DNA): TGTGCCAGCAGCATAGACGTGGGGGGCCAAGAGACCCAGTACTTC. Amino acids: CASSIDVGGQETQYF.